The 17 T cell receptor beta chains below come from one sample, sequenced in a study of T-cell memory formation after mild COVID-19. One entry per CDR3 protein results from TCRdb running MiXCR on the 5' RACE reads. Of 270,000 or so distinct CDR3 sequences detected, roughly a sixth appear once; the ten largest clones hold under 25%. Source material: PBMCs or a T cell subset sorted from them (not recorded which). Receptors were obtained from a man aged 18 to 35 who had mild COVID-19 (a few samples of this study predate the infection). Cell type and time point are not known.

The V and J genes are TRBV7-2 and TRBJ2-1; TRBD1 matches at 8 bases. The CDR3 length is 13 residues. Trimming took 6 bases from V and 9 from J; bases not matched to a gene: 7. Per the germline V gene, CDR1 is SGHTA and CDR2 is FQGNSA. Here the CDR3 reads CASSYRQGTEQFF. In DNA, the CDR3 is TGTGCCAGCAGTTATAGACAGGGGACTGAGCAGTTCTTC.

This sequence joins TRBV7-9 and TRBJ2-7; tentative D call: TRBD2 (5 bases). The CDR3 length is 11 residues. Trimming stripped 6 bases from V and 9 bases from J, with 12 bases between. The germline gives CDR1 SEHNR, CDR2 FQNEAQ (reference sequence). The chain's CDR3 is CASSYGSGQYF. The CDR3 DNA reads as TGTGCCAGCAGTTATGGGAGCGGGCAGTACTTC.

This clonotype has only a few counts. The gene calls are TRBV7-2 and TRBJ2-7, with D possibly TRBD1 on 5 matching bases. This CDR3 is 12 amino acids long. CDR1 is SGHTA and CDR2 is FQGNSA in the germline V gene. The ends were cut back, 4 bases at V and 6 bases at J, with 10 bases in the middle. The CDR3 sequence: CASSSVGVEQYF. CDR3 DNA: TGTGCCAGCAGCTCCGTAGGGGTCGAGCAGTACTTC.

The sample holds a few counts of this clonotype. V usage is TRBV4-1 and J usage is TRBJ2-1; 10 bases are a match to TRBD2. The CDR3 extends over 18 amino acids. The V segment lost 0 bases and the J segment 8 bases; nucleotides outside the gene matches: 13. Germline V gene sequence: CDR1 MGHRA, CDR2 YSYEKL. In nucleotides, the CDR3 is TGCGCCAGCAGCCAAGAGACGGAGAGCGGGGGGGCCCGGTATGAGCAGTTCTTC. Translation: CASSQETESGGARYEQFF.

The chain has TRBV7-2 and TRBJ2-5; D unresolved. Trimming pared 3 bases from V and 2 bases from J, leaving 7 bases between. There are 13 residues in the CDR3. CDR1 is SGHTA, CDR2 FQGNSA, per germline. CDR3 sequence reads: CASSLWLQETQYF. The CDR3 coding sequence is TGTGCCAGCAGCTTGTGGTTGCAAGAGACCCAGTACTTC.

By share, this clonotype ranks as medium-sized. The chain links TRBV7-9 to TRBJ2-5, with D tentatively TRBD1 or TRBD2 (5 bases each). The CDR3 consists of 13 residues. Trimming stripped 1 base from V and 5 bases from J, with 8 bases between. The germline V gene encodes CDR1 SEHNR and CDR2 FQNEAQ (reference sequence). The CDR3 DNA reads as TGTGCCAGCAGCTTAGTTGGGACGGAGACCCAGTACTTC. Translated, it gives CASSLVGTETQYF.

This clonotype was observed many times. The chain has TRBV29-1 and TRBJ2-5; the D gene is possibly TRBD2 (6 bases). The CDR3 loop spans 11 amino acids. Looked up from germline, CDR1 is SQVTM and CDR2 is ANQGSEA. V lost 6 bases and J lost 5, with 10 bases in between. The CDR3 coding sequence is TGCAGCGTCGGGGGTTTGGAGACCCAGTACTTC. This translates into CSVGGLETQYF.

This clonotype was counted between two and nine times. The CDR3 coding sequence is TGCAGCGTCCCGGGACAGGGAGAGAACTATGGCTACACCTTC. It specifies CSVPGQGENYGYTF. The chain recombines TRBV29-1 with TRBJ1-2, with 9 nucleotides matching TRBD1. Trimming removed 6 bases from V and 2 bases from J; junction bases left unmatched: 7. Germline V CDR1 and CDR2: SQVTM, ANQGSEA. The CDR3 has 14 amino acids.

This clonotype has only a few counts. The rearrangement joins TRBV11-2 to TRBJ2-1, with D tentatively TRBD2 (5 bases). Between the trimmed V and J ends, which lost 4 bases and 10 bases, there was a span of 11 bases. The CDR3 totals 12 residues. Per the germline V gene, CDR1 is SGHAT and CDR2 is FQNNGV. The CDR3 reads CASSSLSGEQFF. CDR3 DNA: TGTGCCAGCAGCTCCCTATCGGGGGAGCAGTTCTTC.

The chain carries TRBV6-1 and TRBJ2-3, with 8 positions matching TRBD2. The CDR3 sequence is 16 residues long. J was trimmed by 2 bases and V by 1 base; bases with no gene match: 5. Germline values: CDR1 MNHNS, CDR2 SASEGT. CDR3: CASSEVLAGNTDTQYF. The DNA of the CDR3 is TGTGCCAGCAGTGAAGTCCTAGCGGGTAACACAGATACGCAGTATTTT.

The chain uses TRBV6-2 or TRBV6-3 and TRBJ1-1; 7 positions agree with TRBD1. Germline CDR1 and CDR2: MNHEY and SVGEGT. J was trimmed by 4 bases and V by 6 bases; bases with no gene match: 5. This CDR3 region has 13 residues. This CDR3 is CASSHRGATEAFF. The CDR3 DNA reads TGTGCCAGCAGCCACAGGGGTGCCACTGAAGCTTTCTTT.

The rearrangement uses TRBV29-1 and TRBJ1-1, with no clear D. CDR1 is SQVTM and CDR2 is ANQGSEA in the germline V gene. The CDR3 has 13 residues. Trimming removed 4 bases from V and 0 bases from J, with 9 bases in between. The CDR3 loop is CSVGLSLNTEAFF. The CDR3 bases are TGCAGCGTTGGTCTCAGCCTGAACACTGAAGCTTTCTTT. Drawing the rest from reference TRBV29-1 and TRBJ1-1, the complete variable domain is SAVISQKPSRDICQRGTSLTIQCQVDSQVTMMFWYRQQPGQSLTLIATANQGSEATYESGFVIDKFPISRPNLTFSTLTVSNMSPEDSSIYLCSVGLSLNTEAFFGQGTRLTVV.

V gene TRBV20-1 combines with J gene TRBJ2-6, with 12 bases that match TRBD2. The CDR3 runs 18 residues. J gave up 0 bases and V 5 bases, and 8 bases lay outside the gene matches. Germline CDR1 DFQATT, CDR2 SNEGSKA (reference sequence). CDR3 coding DNA: TGCAGTGCTCCCGGACTAGCGGGGCTCGCCTCTGGGGCCAACGTCCTGACTTTC. It codes for CSAPGLAGLASGANVLTF.

This clonotype has a count of ten or more. The J gene is TRBJ1-5, the V gene TRBV7-8; D uncertain. Per germline, CDR1 SGHVS and CDR2 FQNEAQ. V was trimmed by 5 bases and J by 0 bases, leaving 5 bases between them. CDR3 length: 13 amino acids. The CDR3 DNA sequence: TGTGCCAGCAGCCTTAATAGCAATCAGCCCCAGCATTTT. As protein: CASSLNSNQPQHF.

This chain connects TRBV29-1 to TRBJ2-7, with D unclear. Germline loops: CDR1 SQVTM, CDR2 ANQGSEA. V gave up 4 bases and J gave up 2 bases, with 6 bases separating them. CDR3 length equals 11 residues. This chain's CDR3 is CSVADAYEQYF. The CDR3 bases are TGCAGCGTTGCGGACGCCTACGAGCAGTACTTC.

J is TRBJ2-1 and V is TRBV7-9, with 8 bases aligning to TRBD2. V lost 3 bases, J lost 6 bases, and 7 bases stayed unmatched. Germline values: CDR1 SEHNR, CDR2 FQNEAQ (reference sequence). The CDR3 has 15 amino acids. DNA for the CDR3: TGTGCCAGCAGCTTCGCAGGACTAGCCCCCAATGAGCAGTTCTTC. It codes for CASSFAGLAPNEQFF. Full variable domain (outside the CDR3, taken from reference TRBV7-9 and TRBJ2-1): DTGVSQNPRHKITKRGQNVTFRCDPISEHNRLYWYRQTLGQGPEFLTYFQNEAQLEKSRLLSDRFSAERPKGSFSTLEIQRTEQGDSAMYLCASSFAGLAPNEQFFGPGTRLTVL.

The CDR3 region is CASGQGANGYTF. The CDR3 nucleotides read TGTGCCAGTGGACAGGGGGCAAATGGCTACACCTTC. The genes are TRBV27 and TRBJ1-2; 11 bases map to TRBD1. V gave up 9 bases and J gave up 6 bases; unmatched junction bases: 3. The CDR3 contains 12 residues. Germline V gives CDR1 MNHEY, CDR2 SMNVEV (reference sequence).